The entry below gives a single T cell receptor beta chain sequence along with its context. Its specificity is unknown. Germline CDR1 and CDR2: LNHNV and YYDKDF (reference sequence). Deletions cut 1 base from V and 6 bases from J, with 13 bases between. This CDR3 is 14 amino acids long. The source of the sample is a study of radiotherapy plus CTLA-4 blockade in lung cancer. Overall study: Patients showed objective responses in roughly 18% of cases, and disease control was achieved by under 40%. Regarding the study as a whole: Early shifts in blood T cell clones, with interferon-beta, reportedly predicted response best. Expansion in blood of tumor-derived TCR clones was seen after radiotherapy plus ipilimumab.

Treatment of patients with chemo-refractory metastatic non-small-cell lung cancer consisted of focal radiation plus CTLA-4 blockade with ipilimumab. Sequencing used immunoSEQ multiplex PCR; TCRdb keeps in-frame clones, though not all of them. In the table there are tens of thousands of clones, about 88% of which are singletons. The sequencing used peripheral blood, collected from a patient treated with radiotherapy plus ipilimumab. The receptor was isolated from a human donor with non-small cell lung cancer whose response to radiotherapy plus ipilimumab could not be evaluated. The chain uses TRBV15 and TRBJ2-7; D possibly corresponds to TRBD1 (6 bases). The CDR3 bases are TGTGCCACCAGCAGAGTACAGGGAGAACGCGAGCAGTACTTC. It yields the protein CATSRVQGEREQYF.